The 20 T cell receptor beta chains listed next were all sequenced from one sample in a study of vaccination effects on CD4 cells after COVID-19. Before sequencing, viral peptide pools were used by the ViraFEST assay to expand antigen-specific CD4+ T cells. Culture lasted about ten days before CD4+ T cell isolation. Prior SARS-CoV-2 infection was absent in the vaccine recipients, as shown by negative nucleocapsid antibodies. Produced via immunoSEQ multiplex PCR; TCRdb's table is partial and in-frame only. The sample lists roughly 30,000 clones, about four fifths occurring once. Which antigens these TCRs recognize remains unknown. The sequencing here drew on CD4+ T cells from PBMCs cultured with SARS-CoV-2 spike peptides, taken before COVID-19 vaccination. Receptors originate from a human donor who received a COVID-19 vaccine.

The V and J genes are TRBV5-1 and TRBJ1-4; D remains unclear. V gave up 0 bases and J gave up 0 bases, with 6 bases separating them. CDR1 and CDR2 (germline): SGHRS, YFSETQ. This CDR3 is 15 amino acids long. As DNA, the CDR3 is TGCGCCAGCAGCTTGGACGGGGCAACTAATGAAAAACTGTTTTTT. Its protein product is CASSLDGATNEKLFF.

This clone was counted a single time. V and J are TRBV6-6 and TRBJ1-2; D might be TRBD1 (5 bases). Germline lookup yields CDR1 MNHNY and CDR2 SVGAGI (reference sequence). V was pared by 5 bases and J by 3 bases, with 19 bases between. The CDR3 loop spans 16 amino acids. CDR3 nucleotide sequence: TGTGCCAGCAGTCCGGAGGGACGGCCCGGGGACTATGGCTACACCTTC. It encodes CASSPEGRPGDYGYTF.

The V and J genes are TRBV6-2 or TRBV6-3 and TRBJ1-1; a weak D match, TRBD1 (5 bases). The CDR3 runs to 16 residues. The V end was cut by 2 bases, the J end by 8 bases, with 21 bases between. From germline, CDR1 is MNHEY and CDR2 SVGEGT. CDR3 coding DNA: TGTGCCAGCAGTTACCCTCAGACAGTTCCCCCTTCAGAAGCTTTCTTT. Translating gives CASSYPQTVPPSEAFF.

The rearrangement uses TRBV10-3 and TRBJ2-2; D is unresolved. The V end lost 3 bases, the J end lost 3 bases, and 14 bases lay between the germline ends. CDR1 ENHRY and CDR2 SYGVKD come from the germline V gene. The CDR3 contains 16 residues. CDR3 sequence reads: CAISEKGLVDTGELFF. CDR3 DNA sequence: TGTGCCATCAGTGAAAAGGGTTTGGTCGACACCGGGGAGCTGTTTTTT.

The chain combines TRBV2 with TRBJ1-2, with D maybe TRBD1 (5 bases). The CDR3 sequence is 15 residues long. The V end lost 0 bases, the J end lost 0 bases, and 8 bases lay between the germline ends. Germline lookup yields CDR1 SNHLY and CDR2 FYNNEI. CDR3 sequence reads: CASSEARDSNYGYTF. For the CDR3, the DNA is TGTGCCAGCAGTGAAGCCCGGGACTCTAACTATGGCTACACCTTC.

V gene TRBV7-2 combines with J gene TRBJ1-1; no clear D gene. The CDR3 totals 14 residues. Trimming shortened V by 5 bases and J by 4 bases, and 14 bases separated the two germline ends. CDR1 SGHTA and CDR2 FQGNSA come from the germline V gene. The chain's CDR3 is CASSLIERSTEAFF. In DNA, the CDR3 is TGTGCCAGCAGCCTAATAGAACGTAGCACTGAAGCTTTCTTT.

The chain combines TRBV6-5 with TRBJ1-2, with D unresolved. V lost 6 bases and J 4 bases, leaving 15 bases between the germline ends. The CDR3 is made up of 14 amino acids. CDR1 is MNHEY, CDR2 SVGAGI, per germline. The CDR3 DNA reads as TGTGCCAGCAGGCCCCCGGGAGGGCCCTATGGCTACACCTTC. Protein sequence: CASRPPGGPYGYTF.

V is TRBV3-1 (or the pseudogene TRBV3-2) and J is TRBJ1-2; 10 bases align to TRBD1. Germline V gene data show CDR1 as LGHDT and CDR2 as YNNKEL (reference sequence). CDR3 length equals 13 residues. With V trimmed by 4 bases and J by 5 bases, 1 base remained unmatched. The CDR3 is CASSRDRGYGYTF. CDR3 nucleotide sequence: TGTGCCAGCAGCCGGGACAGGGGTTATGGCTACACCTTC.

This chain links TRBV23-1 with TRBJ2-3, with 9 nucleotides matching TRBD2. TRBV23-1 is an ORF for which the function is uncertain. Losses at the gene ends were 4 bases for V and 3 bases for J; bases not matched to a gene: 11. The CDR3 totals 17 residues. The DNA for the CDR3 is TGCGCCAGCAGTCGCCAAGGTAGCGGGAGTGGGACAGATACGCAGTATTTT. Amino acid sequence: CASSRQGSGSGTDTQYF.

The chain joins TRBV6-5 to TRBJ1-3; no firm D call. There are 13 residues in the CDR3. From germline, CDR1 is MNHEY and CDR2 SVGAGI. V shed 6 bases and J shed 2 bases, with 8 bases lying between them. The chain's CDR3 is CASRPVAGNTIYF. The DNA for the CDR3 is TGTGCCAGCAGGCCGGTAGCTGGAAACACCATATATTTT.

This chain uses TRBV29-1 with TRBJ2-3; D not certain. V lost 0 bases, J lost 4 bases, and 5 bases lay in between. CDR1 and CDR2 (germline): SQVTM, ANQGSEA. The CDR3 spans 12 residues. CDR3 region: CSVEDGSDTQYF. Here the CDR3 DNA reads TGCAGCGTTGAAGATGGTTCAGATACGCAGTATTTT.

The rearrangement joins TRBV5-6 to TRBJ1-6; a possible D gene is TRBD1 (6 bases). This CDR3 is 15 amino acids long. The germline V gene has CDR1 SGHDT and CDR2 YYEEEE. Trimming left V 1 base short and J 6 bases short, with 11 bases between. CDR3 amino acids: CASSLTGSGNSPLHF. The CDR3 bases are TGTGCCAGCAGCTTGACAGGGTCGGGTAATTCACCCCTCCACTTT.

This chain links TRBV10-3 with TRBJ2-7; D is unresolved. The length of the CDR3 is 14 residues. The V and J ends lost 11 bases and 1 base respectively, with 18 bases between them. CDR1 ENHRY and CDR2 SYGVKD come from the germline V gene. This CDR3 reads CASKGQSPSYEQYF. The DNA of the CDR3 is TGTGCCTCCAAAGGTCAGTCTCCTTCCTACGAGCAGTACTTC.

V and J are TRBV3-1 (or the pseudogene TRBV3-2) and TRBJ2-2; no clear D gene. This CDR3 spans 18 amino acids. Trimming shortened V by 0 bases and J by 0 bases, and 14 bases separated the two germline ends. Germline V CDR1 and CDR2: LGHDT, YNNKEL (reference sequence). The CDR3 DNA is TGTGCCAGCAGCCAAGAGAGTCTCGTTGGACCGAACACCGGGGAGCTGTTTTTT. This gives the protein CASSQESLVGPNTGELFF.

The chain has TRBV9 and TRBJ1-6, with 7 nucleotides matching TRBD1. V trimming: 4 bases; J trimming: 5 bases; junction bases outside the gene matches: 6. The CDR3 runs 15 residues. Germline V gene sequence: CDR1 SGDLS, CDR2 YYNGEE. The CDR3 region is CASSPWDSNNSPLHF. The CDR3, as DNA: TGTGCCAGCAGCCCCTGGGACAGCAATAATTCACCCCTCCACTTT.

This clone was recorded a few times. The rearrangement links TRBV27 to TRBJ1-3, with TRBD1 matching 7 bases. The CDR3 is made up of 14 amino acids. V was clipped by 5 bases and J by 4 bases; unmatched bases: 5. Germline V gives CDR1 MNHEY, CDR2 SMNVEV (reference sequence). In DNA, the CDR3 is TGTGCCAGCAGTCCCGGACAGGCCGGAAACACCATATATTTT. As protein: CASSPGQAGNTIYF.

Concerning this clone: The conserved phenylalanine or tryptophan is not found at the CDR3 terminus, so this likely reflects a read error. Because the CDR3's place on the DNA is in doubt, the DNA is left out and the CDR3 is given as listed by TCRdb. The chain is built from TRBV28 and TRBJ1-2. Germline V CDR1 and CDR2: MDHEN, SYDVKM. With termini counted, the CDR3 has 8 amino acids. CDR3 sequence: CASSLPFS.

The V gene is TRBV19, the J gene TRBJ1-5, with TRBD1 matching over 9 bases. Trimming removed 4 bases from V and 0 bases from J; junction bases left unmatched: 4. The CDR3 covers 16 residues. From germline, CDR1 is LNHDA and CDR2 SQIVND (reference sequence). CDR3 loop: CASSKTGGVSNQPQHF. The CDR3 DNA is TGTGCCAGTAGTAAGACAGGGGGGGTTAGCAATCAGCCCCAGCATTTT.

This clone appeared a few times. This chain's CDR3 is CASSPPGGVYEQYF. The CDR3 DNA sequence: TGTGCCAGCAGTCCCCCGGGGGGGGTCTACGAGCAGTACTTC. The V call is TRBV6-1, the J call TRBJ2-7; TRBD2 matches at 8 bases. The CDR3 runs to 14 residues. Per the germline V gene, CDR1 is MNHNS and CDR2 is SASEGT. The V and J ends lost 5 bases and 3 bases, in that order; junction bases with no gene match: 6.

This clone was detected a few times. The rearrangement joins TRBV25-1 to TRBJ2-2; 7 bases map to TRBD2. CDR3 length equals 16 residues. Germline trimming cut 2 bases from V and 5 bases from J; bases unmatched to any gene: 8. Germline-derived CDR1 and CDR2 are MGHDK and SYGVNS. The CDR3 DNA reads TGTGCCAGCAGTGAACCCCGAAGCGGGAATACCGGGGAGCTGTTTTTT. Translating it yields CASSEPRSGNTGELFF. The full variable domain, rest sourced from reference TRBV25-1 and TRBJ2-2, is EADIYQTPRYLVIGTGKKITLECSQTMGHDKMYWYQQDPGMELHLIHYSYGVNSTEKGDLSSESTVSRIRTEHFPLTLESARPSHTSQYLCASSEPRSGNTGELFFGEGSRLTVL.